This T cell receptor beta chain was profiled in a study of post-analysis software for immune sequencing data. Regarding the study as a whole: Controls showed lower frequencies than patients for roughly five TRBV segments, and TRBV5-6, TRBV5-1 and TRBV20-1 were among these. Normalized Chao1 diversity was significantly reduced in patients versus controls.

Trimming removed 1 base at V and 3 bases at J, with 13 bases between. Germline V gives CDR1 LGHNA, CDR2 YNFKEQ. The CDR3 loop spans 15 amino acids. Researchers reported that TCR beta cDNA libraries carried unique molecular identifiers. TCRdb passed the PCR reads through MiXCR, listing each CDR3 protein once. This table has approximately 730,000 distinct CDR3 sequences, approximately 44% appearing once. This clonotype was seen only a few times. The antigen is unknown. Specimen: blood. The chain is built from TRBV4-2 and TRBJ2-7; D perhaps matches TRBD2 (5 bases). The sequence derives from a girl between 10 and 17 years old with multiple sclerosis. The CDR3 coding sequence is TGTGCCAGCAGCCAAGCGGCTAGCCTGTACTACGAGCAGTACTTC. Translated: CASSQAASLYYEQYF.